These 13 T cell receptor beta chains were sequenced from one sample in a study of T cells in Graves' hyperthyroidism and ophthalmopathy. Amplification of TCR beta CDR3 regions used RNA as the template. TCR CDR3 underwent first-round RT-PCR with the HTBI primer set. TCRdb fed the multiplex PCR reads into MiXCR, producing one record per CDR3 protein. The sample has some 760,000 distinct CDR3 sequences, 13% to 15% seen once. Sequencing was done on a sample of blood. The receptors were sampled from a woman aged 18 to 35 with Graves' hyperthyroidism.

The CDR3 region has the DNA TGTGCCAGCAGTTACAGTGGGACTAGCGAAACGAGCTCCTACGAGCAGTACTTC. Its protein is CASSYSGTSETSSYEQYF. This chain links TRBV6-5 with TRBJ2-7; 10 bases are shared with TRBD2. This CDR3 has 18 residues. Germline CDR1 reads MNHEY; CDR2 reads SVGAGI. V shed 2 bases and J 0 bases; nucleotides not matched to a gene: 10.

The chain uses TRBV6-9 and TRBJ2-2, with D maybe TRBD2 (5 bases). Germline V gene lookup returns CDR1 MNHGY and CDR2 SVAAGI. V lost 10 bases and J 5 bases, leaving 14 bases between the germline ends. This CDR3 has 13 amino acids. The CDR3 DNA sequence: TGTGCCACCTCGACGAGGGATACCGGGGAGCTGTTTTTT. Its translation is CATSTRDTGELFF.

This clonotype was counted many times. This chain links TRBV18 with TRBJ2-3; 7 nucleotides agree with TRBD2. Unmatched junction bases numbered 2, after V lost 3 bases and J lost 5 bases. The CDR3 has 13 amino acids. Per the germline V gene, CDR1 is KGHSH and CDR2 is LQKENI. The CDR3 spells CASSPTGGDTQYF. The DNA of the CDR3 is TGTGCCAGCTCACCCACGGGGGGAGATACGCAGTATTTT.

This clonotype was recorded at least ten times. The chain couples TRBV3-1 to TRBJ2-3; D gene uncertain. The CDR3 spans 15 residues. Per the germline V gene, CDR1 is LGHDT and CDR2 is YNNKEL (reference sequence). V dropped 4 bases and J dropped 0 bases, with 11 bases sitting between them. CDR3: CASSPNHISTDTQYF. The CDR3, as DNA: TGTGCCAGCAGCCCTAATCATATTAGCACAGATACGCAGTATTTT.

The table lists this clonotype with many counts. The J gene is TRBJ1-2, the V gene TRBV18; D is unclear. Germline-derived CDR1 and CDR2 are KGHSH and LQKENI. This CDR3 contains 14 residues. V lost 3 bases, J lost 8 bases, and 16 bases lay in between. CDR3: CASSPSSMGVGYTF. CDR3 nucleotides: TGTGCCAGCTCACCCTCCTCGATGGGAGTAGGCTACACCTTC.

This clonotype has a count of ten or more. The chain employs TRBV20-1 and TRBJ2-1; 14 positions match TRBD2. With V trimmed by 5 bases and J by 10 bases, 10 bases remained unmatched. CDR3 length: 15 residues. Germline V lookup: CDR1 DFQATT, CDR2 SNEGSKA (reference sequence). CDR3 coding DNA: TGCAGTGCTCTTGAAGGGACTAGCGGGAGTGACGAGCAGTTCTTC. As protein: CSALEGTSGSDEQFF.

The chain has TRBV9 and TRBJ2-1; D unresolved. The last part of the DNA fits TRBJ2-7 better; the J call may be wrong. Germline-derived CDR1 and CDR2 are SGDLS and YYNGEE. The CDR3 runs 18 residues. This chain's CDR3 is CASSVDGTILGSYNEQYF. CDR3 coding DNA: TGTGCCAGCAGCGTAGATGGAACAATCCTCGGCTCCTACAATGAGCAGTACTTC.

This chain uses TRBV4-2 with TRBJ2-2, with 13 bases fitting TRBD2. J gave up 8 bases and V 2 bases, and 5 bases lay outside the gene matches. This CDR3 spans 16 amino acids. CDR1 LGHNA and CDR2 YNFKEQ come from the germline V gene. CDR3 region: CASSQLLAGGPGELFF. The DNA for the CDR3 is TGTGCCAGCAGCCAACTACTAGCGGGAGGGCCAGGGGAGCTGTTTTTT.

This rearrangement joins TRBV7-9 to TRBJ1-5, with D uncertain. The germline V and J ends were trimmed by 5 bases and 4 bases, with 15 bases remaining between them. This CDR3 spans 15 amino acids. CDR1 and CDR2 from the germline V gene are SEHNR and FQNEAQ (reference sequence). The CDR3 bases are TGTGCCAGCAGCCTAGGACCCCCGGGGAATCAGCCCCAGCATTTT. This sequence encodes CASSLGPPGNQPQHF.

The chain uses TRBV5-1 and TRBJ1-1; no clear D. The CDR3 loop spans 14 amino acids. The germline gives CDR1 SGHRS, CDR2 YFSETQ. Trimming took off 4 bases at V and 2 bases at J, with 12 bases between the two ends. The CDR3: CASSLLVSNTEAFF. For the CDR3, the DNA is TGCGCCAGCAGCCTGCTGGTGAGCAACACTGAAGCTTTCTTT.

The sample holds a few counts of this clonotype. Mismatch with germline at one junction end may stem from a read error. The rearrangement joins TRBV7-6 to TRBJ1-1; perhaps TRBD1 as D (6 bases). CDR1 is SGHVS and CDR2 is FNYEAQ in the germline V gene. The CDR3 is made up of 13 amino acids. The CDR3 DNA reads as TGTGCCAACAGCGCCGACAGGCGCACTGAAGCTTTCTTT. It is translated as CANSADRRTEAFF.

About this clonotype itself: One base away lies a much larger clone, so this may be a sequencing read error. DNA of the CDR3: TGTGCCAGCGAGAGGGACCCCTACAATGAGCAGTTCTTC. Protein: CASERDPYNEQFF. The chain has TRBV6-1 and TRBJ2-1, with D perhaps given as TRBD1 or TRBD2 (5 bases each). The CDR3 runs to 13 residues. Germline values: CDR1 MNHNS, CDR2 SASEGT. V was clipped by 8 bases and J by 2 bases, with 10 bases between them.

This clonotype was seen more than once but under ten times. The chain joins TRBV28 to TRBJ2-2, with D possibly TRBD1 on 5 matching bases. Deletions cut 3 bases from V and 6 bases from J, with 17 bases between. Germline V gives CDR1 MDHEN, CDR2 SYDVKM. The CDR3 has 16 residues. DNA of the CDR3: TGTGCCAGCAGTTTTGGGGCTCTCGGTCTATCCGGGGAGCTGTTTTTT. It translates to CASSFGALGLSGELFF.